These T cell receptor beta chains were read from a single sample in a study of T cell responses to AZD1222 COVID-19 vaccine. Some clones are missing from TCRdb's copy, which holds only in-frame ones; the method was immunoSEQ multiplex PCR. This sample has around 100,000 clones, with about 93% found just once. The sample in question was peripheral blood, obtained on day 0 of AZD1222 vaccination. These receptors all stem from an adult in good health. Each CDR3 is given with its conserved first and last residue. Fields, in order: CDR3 protein, CDR3 DNA, D gene, V gene, J gene, clone size. The D gene is left open where the match is weak. Some rows have no size entry. The others give once, few or many, or a class for an expanded clone.

CDR3: CASSDWDKSYGYTF
DNA: TGCGCCAGCAGTGATTGGGACAAAAGTTATGGCTACACCTTC
D: .
V: TRBV10-2
J: TRBJ1-2
size: .

CDR3: CASSPGQWSTEAFF
DNA: TGTGCCAGCAGCCCCGGACAGTGGTCCACTGAAGCTTTCTTT
D: .
V: TRBV7-9
J: TRBJ1-1
size: .

CDR3: CASSPGTGIGNEQFF
DNA: TGTGCCAGCTCACCAGGGACAGGTATAGGCAATGAGCAGTTCTTC
D: TRBD1
V: TRBV18
J: TRBJ2-1
size: once

CDR3: CASSPGSGGSYEQYF
DNA: TGTGCCAGCTCACCAGGTAGCGGGGGCTCCTACGAGCAGTACTTC
D: TRBD2
V: TRBV18
J: TRBJ2-7
size: .

CDR3: CASSQGIYGYTF
DNA: TGTGCCAGCAGCCAGGGGATCTATGGCTACACCTTC
D: .
V: TRBV14
J: TRBJ1-2
size: .

CDR3: CAITATSDNTGELFF
DNA: TGTGCCATCACCGCGACTAGTGACAACACCGGGGAGCTGTTTTTT
D: .
V: TRBV10-3
J: TRBJ2-2
size: .

CDR3: CASSGRDRGINQPQHF
DNA: TGTGCCAGCAGCGGCCGGGACAGGGGTATCAATCAGCCCCAGCATTTT
D: TRBD1
V: TRBV3-1/TRBV3-2
J: TRBJ1-5
size: .

CDR3: CASSQRNTEAFF
DNA: TGTGCCAGCAGCCAGAGGAACACTGAAGCTTTCTTT
D: .
V: TRBV3-1/TRBV3-2
J: TRBJ1-1
size: .

CDR3: CASSYRGILFF
DNA: TGTGCCAGCAGTTACCGGGGAATACTGTTTTTT
D: .
V: TRBV6-6
J: TRBJ1-4
size: .

CDR3: CASSQEIETGGYNSPLHF
DNA: TGTGCCAGCAGCCAAGAAATAGAGACAGGGGGTTATAATTCACCCCTCCACTTT
D: TRBD1
V: TRBV4-2
J: TRBJ1-6
size: .

CDR3: CASRSQRAGANVLTF
DNA: TGTGCCAGCAGATCCCAGAGGGCTGGGGCCAACGTCCTGACTTTC
D: .
V: TRBV2
J: TRBJ2-6
size: .

CDR3: CATSDSYAEAFF
DNA: TGTGCCACCAGTGATTCTTACGCTGAAGCTTTCTTT
D: .
V: TRBV24-1
J: TRBJ1-1
size: .

CDR3: CASRETSGSGGEQYF
DNA: TGCGCCAGCAGGGAAACTAGCGGGAGTGGTGGCGAGCAGTACTTC
D: TRBD2
V: TRBV5-1
J: TRBJ2-7
size: .

CDR3: CASSLSPASSYNEQFF
DNA: TGTGCCAGCAGTTTATCCCCCGCGAGCTCCTACAATGAGCAGTTCTTC
D: .
V: TRBV27
J: TRBJ2-1
size: .

CDR3: CASSFGPPDSNQPQHF
DNA: TGCGCCAGCAGCTTCGGACCCCCGGATAGCAATCAGCCCCAGCATTTT
D: .
V: TRBV5-1
J: TRBJ1-5
size: .

CDR3: CASSLDLQGALNEQYF
DNA: TGTGCCAGCAGTTTAGACCTACAGGGGGCATTGAACGAGCAGTACTTC
D: TRBD1
V: TRBV27
J: TRBJ2-7
size: .

CDR3: CASSSQGSRQPQHF
DNA: TGTGCCAGCAGCTCCCAGGGGTCCCGACAGCCCCAGCATTTT
D: .
V: TRBV5-6
J: TRBJ1-5
size: .

CDR3: CASSSPGSTDTQYF
DNA: TGTGCCAGCAGCTCTCCCGGGAGCACAGATACGCAGTATTTT
D: .
V: TRBV13
J: TRBJ2-3
size: .

CDR3: CASSFGGTAQETQYF
DNA: TGTGCCAGCAGCTTTGGCGGGACAGCACAAGAGACCCAGTACTTC
D: .
V: TRBV5-6
J: TRBJ2-5
size: .

CDR3: CASSEVGNAGELFF
DNA: TGTGCCAGCAGTGAAGTCGGAAACGCCGGGGAGCTGTTTTTT
D: .
V: TRBV6-1
J: TRBJ2-2
size: .

CDR3: CASSLVAGGTDTQYF
DNA: TGTGCCAGCAGCTTGGTAGCGGGGGGCACAGATACGCAGTATTTT
D: TRBD2
V: TRBV5-6
J: TRBJ2-3
size: .

CDR3: CASSATDNSGNTIYF
DNA: TGCGCCAGCAGCGCTACTGACAACTCTGGAAACACCATATATTTT
D: .
V: TRBV5-1
J: TRBJ1-3
size: few

CDR3: CATSDGAPGELFF
DNA: TGTGCCACCAGTGATGGAGCGCCCGGGGAGCTGTTTTTT
D: .
V: TRBV24-1
J: TRBJ2-2
size: once

CDR3: CASSPGTGDRYTF
DNA: TGTGCCAGCAGTCCCGGGACAGGGGATCGGTACACCTTC
D: TRBD1
V: TRBV27
J: TRBJ1-2
size: .

CDR3: CSAQKGKLFF
DNA: TGCAGTGCCCAAAAGGGAAAACTGTTTTTT
D: .
V: TRBV20-1
J: TRBJ1-4
size: .

CDR3: CASSLALGFGTDTQYF
DNA: TGTGCCAGCAGCTTGGCCCTGGGCTTCGGCACAGATACGCAGTATTTT
D: .
V: TRBV5-4
J: TRBJ2-3
size: .

CDR3: CASRPPSGRNYNEQFF
DNA: TGTGCCAGCAGGCCCCCTAGCGGGAGAAACTACAATGAGCAGTTCTTC
D: TRBD2
V: TRBV27
J: TRBJ2-1
size: .

CDR3: CASRIPGNTIYF
DNA: TGTGCCAGCAGAATACCTGGAAACACCATATATTTT
D: .
V: TRBV6-5
J: TRBJ1-3
size: .

CDR3: CSAEDRGKETQYF
DNA: TGCAGCGCCGAAGATAGGGGGAAGGAGACCCAGTACTTC
D: .
V: TRBV29-1
J: TRBJ2-5
size: .

CDR3: CASSEGGLLEQYF
DNA: TGTGCCAGCAGCGAGGGGGGTTTACTGGAGCAGTACTTC
D: .
V: TRBV13
J: TRBJ2-7
size: .

CDR3: CASSSGSNYGYTF
DNA: TGTGCCAGCAGCTCCGGTTCTAACTATGGCTACACCTTC
D: .
V: TRBV5-4
J: TRBJ1-2
size: .

CDR3: CASSIRSGFYEQYF
DNA: TGTGCCAGTAGTATACGTAGCGGTTTCTACGAGCAGTACTTC
D: .
V: TRBV19
J: TRBJ2-7
size: .

CDR3: CSVRSGARSYEQYF
DNA: TGCAGCGTGAGATCGGGGGCCCGCTCCTACGAGCAGTACTTC
D: .
V: TRBV29-1
J: TRBJ2-7
size: .

CDR3: CATSRDRTGGHNEQFF
DNA: TGTGCCACCAGCAGAGATAGAACAGGGGGCCACAATGAGCAGTTCTTC
D: TRBD1
V: TRBV15
J: TRBJ2-1
size: .

CDR3: CASIQGNEQFF
DNA: TGCGCCAGTATACAGGGGAATGAGCAGTTCTTC
D: TRBD1
V: TRBV10-2
J: TRBJ2-1
size: .

CDR3: CASSLNGGGRGTQYF
DNA: TGTGCCAGCAGTTTAAACGGTGGGGGCCGGGGTACGCAGTATTTT
D: .
V: TRBV27
J: TRBJ2-3
size: .

CDR3: CASSPPPGGPTDTQYF
DNA: TGTGCCAGCAGCCCACCCCCGGGAGGCCCCACAGATACGCAGTATTTT
D: TRBD2
V: TRBV4-2
J: TRBJ2-3
size: .

CDR3: CASSLFGRVSYNEQFF
DNA: TGTGCCAGCAGTTTATTCGGGAGGGTCTCCTACAATGAGCAGTTCTTC
D: TRBD2
V: TRBV28
J: TRBJ2-1
size: .

CDR3: CASNPYRGQYEQYF
DNA: TGTGCCAGCAATCCCTACAGGGGGCAGTACGAGCAGTACTTC
D: TRBD1
V: TRBV6-5
J: TRBJ2-7
size: .

CDR3: CASSEQGAPRNEQYF
DNA: TGTGCCAGCAGTGAACAGGGGGCGCCAAGGAACGAGCAGTACTTC
D: TRBD1
V: TRBV6-1
J: TRBJ2-7
size: once

CDR3: CATSAHSGGSYNEQFF
DNA: TGTGCCACCAGTGCCCACTCTGGGGGGTCCTACAATGAGCAGTTCTTC
D: .
V: TRBV24-1
J: TRBJ2-1
size: .

CDR3: CASSSSRNTEAFF
DNA: TGTGCCAGCAGTTCCTCCCGAAACACTGAAGCTTTCTTT
D: .
V: TRBV27
J: TRBJ1-1
size: .

CDR3: CASSPLGLIRGNGANVLTF
DNA: TGTGCCAGCTCACCACTGGGACTAATCAGGGGGAACGGGGCCAACGTCCTGACTTTC
D: .
V: TRBV18
J: TRBJ2-6
size: .

CDR3: CASSESGVTRTGELFF
DNA: TGTGCCAGCAGCGAATCAGGGGTTACGAGGACCGGGGAGCTGTTTTTT
D: .
V: TRBV5-6
J: TRBJ2-2
size: .

CDR3: CSASRLANPYEQYF
DNA: TGCAGTGCTAGTCGACTAGCGAACCCCTACGAGCAGTACTTC
D: TRBD2
V: TRBV20-1
J: TRBJ2-7
size: .

CDR3: CASSSGRLQGAFF
DNA: TGTGCCAGCAGCTCCGGACGCCTGCAGGGAGCTTTCTTT
D: .
V: TRBV7-2
J: TRBJ1-1
size: .

CDR3: CASSQADGQNSPLHF
DNA: TGCGCCAGCAGCCAAGCCGACGGTCAGAATTCACCCCTCCACTTT
D: .
V: TRBV4-1
J: TRBJ1-6
size: .

CDR3: CASSDGIGGYTF
DNA: TGTGCCAGCAGCGATGGTATTGGTGGCTACACCTTC
D: .
V: TRBV7-9
J: TRBJ1-2
size: .

CDR3: CASSQARYNEQFF
DNA: TGTGCCAGCAGCCAGGCTAGGTACAATGAGCAGTTCTTC
D: .
V: TRBV14
J: TRBJ2-1
size: .

CDR3: CASSLDGVPNSPLHF
DNA: TGCGCCAGCAGCTTGGACGGAGTTCCCAATTCACCCCTCCACTTT
D: .
V: TRBV5-1
J: TRBJ1-6
size: once

CDR3: CASGLQGPDTQYF
DNA: TGTGCTAGTGGTTTGCAGGGGCCAGATACGCAGTATTTT
D: .
V: TRBV12-5
J: TRBJ2-3
size: .

CDR3: CATSDRDRAFEQYF
DNA: TGTGCCACCAGCGACCGGGACAGAGCTTTCGAGCAGTACTTC
D: TRBD1
V: TRBV15
J: TRBJ2-7
size: .

CDR3: CASSAPRDSSYNEQFF
DNA: TGTGCCAGTAGTGCCCCGAGAGACAGCTCCTACAATGAGCAGTTCTTC
D: .
V: TRBV19
J: TRBJ2-1
size: .

CDR3: CATSDSGTGAHEQYF
DNA: TGTGCCACCAGTGACTCCGGGACAGGGGCCCACGAGCAGTACTTC
D: TRBD1
V: TRBV24-1
J: TRBJ2-7
size: once

CDR3: CASSLAQQGKRETQYF
DNA: TGTGCCAGCAGCTTGGCCCAACAGGGTAAACGTGAGACCCAGTACTTC
D: .
V: TRBV5-5
J: TRBJ2-5
size: .

CDR3: CASSERLLFGYGYTF
DNA: TGTGCCAGTTCGGAACGGCTCCTTTTTGGCTATGGCTACACCTTC
D: .
V: TRBV6-5
J: TRBJ1-2
size: .

CDR3: CACQLNTQYF
DNA: TGTGCCTGTCAGCTAAATACGCAGTATTTT
D: .
V: TRBV2
J: TRBJ2-3
size: .

CDR3: CASSQGTSRNPFF
DNA: TGTGCCAGCAGCCAAGGAACTAGTCGAAATCCGTTCTTC
D: .
V: TRBV3-1/TRBV3-2
J: TRBJ2-1
size: .

CDR3: CASSLGFTSSYEQYF
DNA: TGTGCCAGCAGTTTAGGGTTTACTAGCTCCTACGAGCAGTACTTC
D: .
V: TRBV28
J: TRBJ2-7
size: .

CDR3: CASSKQGINYGYTF
DNA: TGTGCCAGCAGCAAACAGGGGATTAACTATGGCTACACCTTC
D: TRBD1
V: TRBV2
J: TRBJ1-2
size: once